This TCR beta chain emerged from a study of T cell repertoires in cytomegalovirus infection. For the study at large: Signatures in public TCR beta sequences pointed to both CMV infection and matching HLA type. Study conclusions and caveats: Cumulated frequencies of public TCR beta families served to identify carriers of CMV plus the relevant HLA. Clonotype analysis showed dominance of the ex vivo response by HLA-C-restricted CMV-specific TCR beta clonotypes.

TCRdb independently ran MiXCR on the reads; one entry per CDR3 protein. The sample records tens of thousands of distinct CDR3 sequences, 20% being singletons. The germline V gene has CDR1 SGHTA and CDR2 FQGNSA. Trimming took 2 bases from V and 2 from J; bases not matched to a gene: 5. The length of the CDR3 is 15 residues. This clonotype was observed many times. Its antigen is undetermined. Sequencing was carried out using PBMCs, sequenced either directly or after in vitro stimulation (not recorded which). The rearrangement links TRBV7-2 to TRBJ2-7; 8 nucleotides align to TRBD2. This clonotype was sampled from a human donor in good health (CMV status not recorded). Some clones in this sample may be carry-over from other donors' samples. CDR3 sequence (DNA): TGTGCCAGCAGCTTAAGCGGGAGCGATACCTACGAGCAGTACTTC. Translation: CASSLSGSDTYEQYF. The whole variable domain, filled in from reference TRBV7-2 and TRBJ2-7, reads GAGVSQSPSNKVTEKGKDVELRCDPISGHTALYWYRQSLGQGLEFLIYFQGNSAPDKSGLPSDRFSAERTGGSVSTLTIQRTQQEDSAVYLCASSLSGSDTYEQYFGPGTRLTVT.